This TCR beta chain was sequenced for a study of blood T cell repertoires in COVID-19. Overall study context: Spain, Italy and the United States supplied samples that represented acute and convalescent COVID-19. The analysed material was cDNA or gDNA that came from T cells, B-cell-depleted T cells, or PBMCs.

Germline V gene sequence: CDR1 MGHDK, CDR2 SYGVNS. The V end lost 4 bases, the J end lost 2 bases, and 3 bases lay between the germline ends. The CDR3 covers 13 residues. In the original workflow: Nucleated cell number was recorded as an estimate derived from reference gene primer amplification. Libraries were prepared by immunoSEQ multiplex PCR; TCRdb keeps only in-frame clonotypes and omits some of them. The D gene and trimming were derived from the DNA, and the V and J assignments and clone size from that table. The table records under 50,000 clones, about 90% of them present only once. The clonotype was recovered from a man aged 70-80 years with active COVID-19. This chain joins TRBV25-1 and TRBJ2-6; D is ambiguous. The source material was peripheral blood. The CDR3 spells CASSVTGANVLTF. Here the CDR3 DNA reads TGTGCCAGCAGTGTAACTGGGGCCAACGTCCTGACTTTC.